The 10 T cell receptor beta chains below come from one sample, sequenced in a study of cytomegalovirus exposure and HLA in healthy donors. PCR used 60 Vbeta primers and 13 Jbeta primers. The repertoire was sequenced with immunoSEQ multiplex PCR; TCRdb's copy has only in-frame clones and lacks some. The repertoire holds 110,000 to 150,000 clones, with around 72% as singletons. Specimen: PBMCs. The receptors here all came from a woman between 35 and 50 years old in good health and CMV-seronegative.

In DNA, the CDR3 is TGCGCCAGCAGTGAGGGGACAGGGGATGAAGCTAATGAAAAACTGTTTTTT. The encoded protein is CASSEGTGDEANEKLFF. This chain joins TRBV10-1 and TRBJ1-4; TRBD1 agrees at 10 bases. The CDR3 consists of 17 residues. After removal of 2 bases from V and 3 bases from J, the junction contained 6 bases not matched to a gene. CDR1 is WNHNN, CDR2 SYGVQD, per germline (reference sequence).

The rearrangement uses TRBV7-3 and TRBJ1-2; the D gene is possibly TRBD1 (5 bases). V was cut by 5 bases and J by 3 bases, with 16 bases left in between. This CDR3 comprises 15 residues. Germline lookup yields CDR1 SGHTA and CDR2 FQGTGA. Here the CDR3 reads CASSPHGGRDYGYTF. In DNA, the CDR3 is TGTGCCAGCAGCCCCCATGGCGGCAGGGACTATGGCTACACCTTC.

CDR3 amino acids: CASSTGSTDTQYF. The CDR3 coding sequence is TGCGCCAGCAGCACAGGAAGCACAGATACGCAGTATTTT. V and J are TRBV5-1 and TRBJ2-3, with D possibly being TRBD1 (5 bases). CDR1 SGHRS and CDR2 YFSETQ come from the germline V gene. Deletions cut 4 bases from V and 0 bases from J, with 6 bases between. The CDR3 is 13 amino acids.

The rearrangement links TRBV20-1 to TRBJ1-1; D uncertain. The CDR3 spans 10 residues. V lost 6 bases, J lost 11 bases, and 13 bases lay in between. CDR1 is DFQATT and CDR2 is SNEGSKA in the germline V gene (reference sequence). CDR3 coding DNA: TGCAGTGCCCTGCATTCCTACGCTTTCTTT. Its protein is CSALHSYAFF.

The V call is TRBV10-3, the J call TRBJ2-2; 8 bases agree with TRBD1. Unmatched junction bases numbered 11, after V lost 8 bases and J lost 3 bases. This CDR3 is built from 16 residues. Germline assignment: CDR1 ENHRY and CDR2 SYGVKD. The CDR3 nucleotides read TGTGCCATCGGACAGGGACAGTCGTCGGACACCGGGGAGCTGTTTTTT. This gives the protein CAIGQGQSSDTGELFF.

V gene TRBV5-1 combines with J gene TRBJ1-2; 7 bases are shared with TRBD1. The length of the CDR3 is 15 residues. V trimming: 6 bases; J trimming: 5 bases; junction bases outside the gene matches: 13. The germline V gene encodes CDR1 SGHRS and CDR2 YFSETQ. CDR3 nucleotides: TGCGCCAGCACCCTGACCGGGACAGAGACATATGGCTACACCTTC. It specifies CASTLTGTETYGYTF.

The chain links TRBV29-1 to TRBJ1-2; no clear D gene. Trimming stripped 2 bases from V and 6 bases from J, with 10 bases between. The CDR3 is 12 residues long. CDR1 SQVTM and CDR2 ANQGSEA come from the germline V gene. CDR3 residues: CSVEPGGHGYTF. CDR3 bases: TGCAGCGTTGAACCGGGTGGTCATGGCTACACCTTC.

The rearrangement joins TRBV6-1 to TRBJ2-5, with D possibly matching TRBD2 (6 bases). The CDR3 is 15 amino acids. Looked up from germline, CDR1 is MNHNS and CDR2 is SASEGT. V lost 7 bases to trimming and J lost 4 bases, with 19 bases between them. CDR3 protein: CASTPTPGGGETQYF. The CDR3 DNA sequence: TGTGCCAGCACCCCCACCCCCGGGGGAGGAGAGACCCAGTACTTC.

V usage is TRBV4-1 and J usage is TRBJ1-1, with 11 bases that match TRBD1. In germline, CDR1 is MGHRA, CDR2 YSYEKL. The V gene end was trimmed by 3 bases and the J gene end by 6 bases; junction bases not matched to a gene: 6. This CDR3 region has 15 residues. The CDR3: CASSHLGQGAAEAFF. The CDR3 DNA follows: TGCGCCAGCAGCCATCTAGGACAGGGGGCTGCTGAAGCTTTCTTT.

This chain connects TRBV4-1 to TRBJ1-2; the D is unclear. Looked up from germline, CDR1 is MGHRA and CDR2 is YSYEKL. V lost 0 bases to trimming and J lost 3 bases, with 11 bases between them. The CDR3 sequence is 15 residues long. The chain's CDR3 is CASSQENQADYGYTF. The CDR3 DNA follows: TGCGCCAGCAGCCAAGAAAACCAAGCGGACTATGGCTACACCTTC.